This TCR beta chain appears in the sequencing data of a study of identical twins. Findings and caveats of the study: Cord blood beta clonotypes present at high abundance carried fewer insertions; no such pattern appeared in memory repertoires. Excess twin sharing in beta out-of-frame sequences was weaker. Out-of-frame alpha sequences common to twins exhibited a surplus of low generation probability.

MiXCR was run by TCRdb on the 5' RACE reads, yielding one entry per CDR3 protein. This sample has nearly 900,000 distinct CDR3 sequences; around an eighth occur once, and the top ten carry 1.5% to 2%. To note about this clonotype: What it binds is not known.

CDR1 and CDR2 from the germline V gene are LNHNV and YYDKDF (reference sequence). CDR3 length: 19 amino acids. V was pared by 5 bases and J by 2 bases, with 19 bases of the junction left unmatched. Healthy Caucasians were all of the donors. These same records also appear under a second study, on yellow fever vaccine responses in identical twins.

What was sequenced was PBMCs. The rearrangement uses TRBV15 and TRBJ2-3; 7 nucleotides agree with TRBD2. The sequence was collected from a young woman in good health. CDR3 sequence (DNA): TGTGCCACCAGCGGCCCGGAGGGTGGAGCGGGGAGCCACACAGATACGCAGTATTTT. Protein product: CATSGPEGGAGSHTDTQYF.